These 16 T cell receptor beta chains were all obtained from the same sample, sequenced in a study of blood T cell repertoires in COVID-19. TCRdb's table, derived via immunoSEQ multiplex PCR, lists solely in-frame clones and lacks some. In the table there are around 340,000 clones, 70% to 90% of which are singletons. The sample taken for sequencing was PBMCs or T cells enriched from blood (not recorded which). The receptor source for this set is a middle-aged woman with acute COVID-19.

The rearrangement joins TRBV28 to TRBJ2-7; the D gene is possibly TRBD1 (5 bases). The length of the CDR3 is 17 residues. Germline-derived CDR1 and CDR2 are MDHEN and SYDVKM. The V end was cut by 5 bases, the J end by 6 bases, with 26 bases between. Here the CDR3 reads CASSPVPGSRGNSEQYF. The CDR3 bases are TGTGCCAGCAGTCCTGTTCCCGGTTCTAGGGGCAACTCCGAGCAGTACTTC.

CDR3: CASSAPDRYYGYTF. The CDR3 DNA follows: TGTGCCAGCAGTGCTCCAGACAGATACTATGGCTACACCTTC. The chain carries TRBV6-2 or TRBV6-3 and TRBJ1-2; possibly TRBD1 for D (5 bases). Germline CDR1 and CDR2: MNHEY and SVGEGT. This CDR3 is built from 14 residues. V lost 5 bases to trimming and J lost 3 bases, with 13 bases between them.

J is TRBJ2-2 and V is TRBV4-3; 9 bases agree with TRBD1. V lost 3 bases, J lost 2 bases, and 4 bases stayed unmatched. Germline V gives CDR1 LGHNA, CDR2 YSLEER. The length of the CDR3 is 16 residues. CDR3 region: CASSQWTGVNTGELFF. CDR3 sequence (DNA): TGCGCCAGCAGCCAGTGGACAGGGGTAAACACCGGGGAGCTGTTTTTT.

Here the CDR3 DNA reads TGTGCCAGCAGCAGGGGGCTAGGCAATCAGCCCCAGCATTTT. Protein sequence: CASSRGLGNQPQHF. The chain links TRBV6-5 to TRBJ1-5, with TRBD1 matching over 8 bases. Germline V CDR1 and CDR2: MNHEY, SVGAGI. The CDR3 extends over 14 amino acids. The J segment lost 2 bases and the V segment lost 6 bases, leaving 3 bases of the junction unmatched.

This chain links TRBV7-6 with TRBJ2-2, with 8 bases lining up with TRBD1. There are 16 residues in the CDR3. The germline gives CDR1 SGHVS, CDR2 FNYEAQ. Unmatched junction bases numbered 11, after V lost 5 bases and J lost 6 bases. The CDR3, as DNA: TGTGCCAGCAGCGGACGTATAGGACAGGGCGCCGGGGAGCTGTTTTTT. This translates into CASSGRIGQGAGELFF.

V gene TRBV9 combines with J gene TRBJ2-3; 8 bases are a match to TRBD1. Trimming removed 3 bases from V and 1 base from J; junction bases left unmatched: 10. Germline assignment: CDR1 SGDLS and CDR2 YYNGEE. The CDR3 length is 17 residues. CDR3 sequence (DNA): TGTGCCAGCAGCGCTAGACAGGGGTTAGGGGGCACAGATACGCAGTATTTT. Translation: CASSARQGLGGTDTQYF.

As DNA, the CDR3 is TGTGCCAGCAGCCCCGGGACTAGGCCCGGAAACGAGCAGTACTTC. Amino acids: CASSPGTRPGNEQYF. The V gene is TRBV3-1 (or the pseudogene TRBV3-2), the J gene TRBJ2-7; 8 bases align to TRBD2. The V and J ends lost 4 bases and 5 bases, in that order; junction bases with no gene match: 10. The CDR3 is made up of 15 amino acids. Germline CDR1 and CDR2: LGHDT and YNNKEL (reference sequence).

The CDR3 loop is CASSEVSGSGQLFF. CDR3 DNA sequence: TGTGCCAGCAGCGAAGTTAGCGGGAGTGGGCAGCTGTTTTTT. The chain is built from TRBV9 and TRBJ2-2; TRBD2 agrees at 9 bases. With 3 bases clipped from V and 12 bases from J, the junction kept 9 bases outside the gene matches. The CDR3 extends over 14 amino acids. Germline values: CDR1 SGDLS, CDR2 YYNGEE. The full variable domain, with the rest looked up from reference TRBV9 and TRBJ2-2, is DSGVTQTPKHLITATGQRVTLRCSPRSGDLSVYWYQQSLDQGLQFLIQYYNGEERAKGNILERFSAQQFPDLHSELNLSSLELGDSALYFCASSEVSGSGQLFFGEGSRLTVL.

The V and J genes are TRBV5-1 and TRBJ2-2; TRBD2 is a possible D gene (6 bases). The CDR3 is made up of 13 amino acids. Germline-derived CDR1 and CDR2 are SGHRS and YFSETQ. The V end was cut by 5 bases, the J end by 5 bases, with 10 bases between. CDR3 loop: CASRSSVTGELFF. In DNA, the CDR3 is TGCGCCAGCAGGTCTAGCGTGACCGGGGAGCTGTTTTTT. Filled out from reference TRBV5-1 and TRBJ2-2, the complete variable domain reads KAGVTQTPRYLIKTRGQQVTLSCSPISGHRSVSWYQQTPGQGLQFLFEYFSETQRNKGNFPGRFSGRQFSNSRSEMNVSTLELGDSALYLCASRSSVTGELFFGEGSRLTVL.

The CDR3 DNA sequence: TGCGCCAGCAGCTTGGATAGCGGGGGGACCCAAGAGACCCAGTACTTC. This codes for CASSLDSGGTQETQYF. This chain joins TRBV5-1 and TRBJ2-5, with TRBD2 matching over 10 bases. Per the germline V gene, CDR1 is SGHRS and CDR2 is YFSETQ. The length of the CDR3 is 16 residues. The trim removed 0 bases at V and 1 base at J, leaving 3 bases unmatched.

This rearrangement joins TRBV5-4 to TRBJ2-5; 11 bases match TRBD2. This CDR3 has 16 residues. Germline CDR1 reads SGHNT; CDR2 reads YYREEE (reference sequence). V was clipped by 4 bases and J by 4 bases; unmatched bases: 9. The CDR3 spells CASSPVAGGPGETQYF. CDR3 coding DNA: TGTGCCAGCAGCCCCGTAGCGGGGGGGCCGGGAGAGACCCAGTACTTC.

The V and J genes are TRBV5-1 and TRBJ2-3; TRBD2 matches 9 bases. CDR3 length: 14 amino acids. Germline-derived CDR1 and CDR2 are SGHRS and YFSETQ. The ends lost 4 bases at V and 6 bases at J; junction bases unmatched: 6. The CDR3 bases are TGCGCCAGCAGCACGGGACTAGCAGCGGATACGCAGTATTTT. Translated: CASSTGLAADTQYF.

Comments on this clone: The junction differs from germline at one of its ends, possibly a read error. This chain connects TRBV6-6 to TRBJ2-1, with D possibly being TRBD2 (6 bases). From germline, CDR1 is MNHNY and CDR2 SVGAGI (reference sequence). The length of the CDR3 is 14 residues. The CDR3 loop reads CASSYWDSNNEQFF. CDR3 bases: TGTGCCAGCAGTTACTGGGACTCCAACAATGAGCAGTTCTTC.

About this clone: This specimen includes other DNA sequences encoding the same CDR3. This chain links TRBV28 with TRBJ1-5; 10 nucleotides align to TRBD1. Germline V gene sequence: CDR1 MDHEN, CDR2 SYDVKM. The CDR3 is 14 amino acids. V dropped 4 bases and J dropped 5; count of bases not matched to a gene: 2. CDR3 bases: TGTGCCAGCAGTTCCGGACAGGGGGATCAGCCCCAGCATTTT. It is translated as CASSSGQGDQPQHF.

The rearrangement joins TRBV7-3 to TRBJ2-1; 7 bases are shared with TRBD2. This CDR3 comprises 17 residues. J was trimmed by 4 bases and V by 4 bases; bases with no gene match: 13. In germline, CDR1 is SGHTA, CDR2 FQGTGA. CDR3 residues: CASSSSPVLAEYNEQFF. The CDR3 DNA reads TGTGCCAGCAGCTCATCTCCCGTTCTAGCGGAGTACAATGAGCAGTTCTTC.

This sequence joins TRBV9 and TRBJ2-3, with 8 bases lining up with TRBD1. This CDR3 has 18 residues. With 0 bases clipped from V and 2 bases from J, the junction kept 11 bases outside the gene matches. Looked up from germline, CDR1 is SGDLS and CDR2 is YYNGEE. Written as DNA, the CDR3 is TGTGCCAGCAGCGTAGATTTTGGCGGCAGGGGGCCCACAGATACGCAGTATTTT. It translates to CASSVDFGGRGPTDTQYF.